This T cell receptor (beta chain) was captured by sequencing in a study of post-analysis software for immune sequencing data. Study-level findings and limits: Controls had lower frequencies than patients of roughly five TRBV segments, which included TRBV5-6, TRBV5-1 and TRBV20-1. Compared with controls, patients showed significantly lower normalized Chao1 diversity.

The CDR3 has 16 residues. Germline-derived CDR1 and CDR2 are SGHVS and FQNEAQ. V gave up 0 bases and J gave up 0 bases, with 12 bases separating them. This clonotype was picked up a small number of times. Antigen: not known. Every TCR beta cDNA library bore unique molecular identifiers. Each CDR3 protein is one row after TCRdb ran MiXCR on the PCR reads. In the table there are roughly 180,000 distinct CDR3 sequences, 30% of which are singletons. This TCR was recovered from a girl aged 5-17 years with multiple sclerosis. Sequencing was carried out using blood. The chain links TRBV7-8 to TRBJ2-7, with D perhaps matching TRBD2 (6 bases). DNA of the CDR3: TGTGCCAGCAGCTTAGCGGGGGGAAGGAGCTCCTACGAGCAGTACTTC. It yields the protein CASSLAGGRSSYEQYF.